The sequence of this T cell receptor (beta chain) was determined in a study of blood T cells in healthy people across ages. The study's findings and limits: Since the PBMCs were unsorted, naive and antigen-experienced cells could not be conclusively compared. Shifts in expanded clonotypes may have been confounded by donor CMV status, which was unknown.

Looked up from germline, CDR1 is MNHNS and CDR2 is SASEGT. The V end was cut by 0 bases, the J end by 2 bases, with 17 bases between. CDR3 length: 18 amino acids. Alongside a J-beta primer mix, a sample-barcoded 5' primer served in a second PCR lasting about 7 to 11 cycles. Any given sample supplied a minimum of 3 million CDR3-containing paired-end reads. TCRdb recomputed calls from the 5' RACE reads with MiXCR, one row per CDR3 protein. The sample carries about 1.6 million distinct CDR3 sequences, roughly 32% recorded once. With each sample, at least 5.5 micrograms of total RNA were extracted. This clonotype appeared a few times. Its antigen is unknown.

The sample was blood. The genes are TRBV6-1 and TRBJ2-1; D gene uncertain. The receptor was derived from a woman aged 25 to 45 in good health. This CDR3 reads CASSEAVLSTSTYNEQFF. CDR3 sequence (DNA): TGTGCCAGCAGTGAAGCCGTCCTATCCACAAGTACCTACAATGAGCAGTTCTTC.